The source of this T cell receptor beta chain is a study of technical replicates of blood from a few donors. This table comes from immunoSEQ multiplex PCR, and its TCRdb copy is limited to in-frame clones, with some not included. The sample contains about 70,000 clones, approximately 96% of which appear only once. The length of the CDR3 is 18 residues. The clonotype was recovered from a human donor in good health. The chain combines TRBV21-1 with TRBJ2-7; TRBD1 is the table's D call, not checked against the DNA. TRBV21-1 is reported as a pseudogene. Sequencing was carried out using T cells isolated from PBMCs. CDR3 amino acids: CASSKVYGFWDRGREQYF. In DNA form, the CDR3 reads TGTGCCAGCAGCAAAGTCTATGGGTTTTGGGACAGGGGGCGCGAGCAGTACTTC.